Presented here are 2 T cell receptor beta chains from one specimen sequenced in a study of cytomegalovirus exposure and HLA in healthy donors. PCR employed 60 Vbeta and 13 Jbeta primers. Generated by immunoSEQ multiplex PCR, the TCRdb table keeps only in-frame clones and is missing some. The sample lists about 130,000 clones; around 77% were seen once. Specimen: PBMCs. The source of these receptors is a man aged 30 to 45 in good health and CMV-seronegative.

This chain uses TRBV2 with TRBJ2-7; D is possibly TRBD2 (6 bases). V was trimmed by 4 bases and J by 2 bases, leaving 9 bases between them. Per germline, CDR1 SNHLY and CDR2 FYNNEI. The CDR3 spans 13 residues. In DNA, the CDR3 is TGTGCCAGCAGTGGGCTAGCGACCTACGAGCAGTACTTC. Its translation is CASSGLATYEQYF.

This sequence joins TRBV2 and TRBJ2-2, with D hard to call. V was shortened by 6 bases and J by 0 bases, with 8 bases between the two germline ends. CDR1 is SNHLY and CDR2 is FYNNEI in the germline V gene. There are 14 residues in the CDR3. For the CDR3, the DNA is TGTGCCAGCAGGGTCAACACGAACACCGGGGAGCTGTTTTTT. It encodes CASRVNTNTGELFF.